A single sample gave rise to the 29 T cell receptor beta chains below, sequenced in a study of regulatory T cells in long-lasting Graves disease. iRepertoire HTBI primers and Arm-PCR of CDR3 regions built TCR beta libraries. In TCRdb, the multiplex PCR reads were re-called with MiXCR into one record per CDR3 protein. The data contain some 420,000 distinct CDR3 sequences, 20% to 25% of them singletons. The time point denotes: persistent/refractory GD, antithyroid drugs over 5 years with positive TRAb. Extracted RNA from PBMCs served as the source of the TCR library. Sequencing was performed on peripheral blood mononuclear cells (PBMCs), taken when the disease was refractory, from a patient treated with antithyroid drugs. These receptors originate from a female donor with Graves disease.

In its sample, this clonotype was seen many times. V and J are TRBV7-8 and TRBJ2-7; D possibly corresponds to TRBD1 (5 bases). Germline V CDR1 and CDR2: SGHVS, FQNEAQ. Trimming removed 6 bases at V and 7 bases at J, with 13 bases between. The CDR3 is 12 residues long. DNA for the CDR3: TGTGCCAGCAGTTTGGCAGGGCGAGAGCAGTACTTC. Encoded protein: CASSLAGREQYF. The full variable domain, rest sourced from reference TRBV7-8 and TRBJ2-7, is GAGVSQSPRYKVAKRGQDVALRCDPISGHVSLFWYQQALGQGPEFLTYFQNEAQLDKSGLPSDRFFAERPEGSVSTLKIQRTQQEDSAVYLCASSLAGREQYFGPGTRLTVT.

This clonotype has more than one count but fewer than ten. V is TRBV20-1 and J is TRBJ2-5, with 7 nucleotides matching TRBD2. V lost 3 bases, J lost 7 bases, and 14 bases stayed unmatched. Germline CDR1 reads DFQATT; CDR2 reads SNEGSKA (reference sequence). The length of the CDR3 is 15 residues. CDR3 protein: CSARVPRQQRGTQYF. For the CDR3, the DNA is TGCAGTGCTAGGGTCCCCAGGCAGCAGCGGGGGACCCAGTACTTC.

In its sample, this clonotype was seen a few times. This chain uses TRBV29-1 with TRBJ1-6, with D perhaps matching TRBD1 (6 bases). The germline V gene has CDR1 SQVTM and CDR2 ANQGSEA. V was cut by 6 bases and J by 9 bases, with 18 bases left in between. This CDR3 contains 14 residues. The CDR3 DNA reads as TGCAGCGTCTCCTCGGGTGTAGGGGGTTCACCCCTCCACTTT. As protein: CSVSSGVGGSPLHF.

This clonotype was detected ten times or more. The DNA for the CDR3 is TGTGCCAGCAGTTTATTCGGGCAGAACTACGAGCAGTACTTC. The encoded protein is CASSLFGQNYEQYF. The chain joins TRBV28 to TRBJ2-7; no clear D. The CDR3 has 14 amino acids. The V and J ends lost 1 base and 3 bases respectively, with 10 bases between them. The germline CDR1 and CDR2 sequences are MDHEN and SYDVKM.

A few counts support this clonotype. The J gene is TRBJ2-7, the V gene TRBV6-1; a possible D gene is TRBD1 (6 bases). From germline, CDR1 is MNHNS and CDR2 SASEGT. Trimming pared 10 bases from V and 0 bases from J, leaving 13 bases between. There are 13 residues in the CDR3. CDR3 protein: CAITGSPSYEQYF. The CDR3 coding sequence is TGTGCCATAACAGGGAGTCCCTCCTACGAGCAGTACTTC.

Remarks on this clonotype: Given a much more abundant clone one base away, this may be a read error. The chain is built from TRBV2 and TRBJ2-2; D may be TRBD2 (6 bases). The V and J ends lost 10 bases and 1 base respectively, with 16 bases between them. Germline values: CDR1 SNHLY, CDR2 FYNNEI. This CDR3 comprises 15 residues. The CDR3 DNA reads TGTGCCAACACTCCTGATAGCGGGAACACCGGGGAGCTGTTTTTT. It is translated as CANTPDSGNTGELFF.

This clonotype showed up just a few times. The gene calls are TRBV3-1 and TRBJ1-1; a weak D match, TRBD1 (6 bases). The V gene lost 0 bases and the J gene lost 1 base, with 18 bases spanning the gap. The CDR3 loop spans 18 amino acids. In germline, CDR1 is LGHDT, CDR2 YNNKEL (reference sequence). CDR3 nucleotide sequence: TGTGCCAGCAGCCAAGATCGCGCACAGGGCTCCAGGAACACTGAAGCTTTCTTT. Protein: CASSQDRAQGSRNTEAFF.

The chain carries TRBV16 and TRBJ2-7; weak D call: TRBD1 (5 bases). The CDR3 loop spans 14 amino acids. From germline, CDR1 is KGHSY and CDR2 FQNENV. V was cut by 4 bases and J by 3 bases, with 13 bases left in between. CDR3 loop: CASSPPGRDYEQYF. DNA of the CDR3: TGTGCCAGCAGCCCCCCGGGCAGGGACTACGAGCAGTACTTC.

V usage is TRBV29-1 and J usage is TRBJ2-5; perhaps TRBD1 as D (5 bases). The end of the DNA fits TRBJ2-1 better, so the J call may be wrong. The CDR3 totals 13 residues. Germline CDR1 is SQVTM and CDR2 is ANQGSEA. CDR3 nucleotides: TGCAGCGCCAGAAGGGGAAGTGTTGATGAGCAGTTCTTC. Translation gives CSARRGSVDEQFF.

This clonotype has at least ten counts. This chain links TRBV28 with TRBJ2-2; 13 positions agree with TRBD2. The CDR3 has 16 amino acids. Germline CDR1 is MDHEN and CDR2 is SYDVKM. With 7 bases clipped from V and 4 bases from J, the junction kept 6 bases outside the gene matches. CDR3 sequence (DNA): TGTGCCAGCATCAGACTAGCGGGGGGCGTCACCGGGGAGCTGTTTTTT. Translating gives CASIRLAGGVTGELFF.

The chain joins TRBV27 to TRBJ2-7; TRBD1 is a possible D gene (7 bases). There are 14 residues in the CDR3. The V gene's germline CDR1 is MNHEY and CDR2 SMNVEV (reference sequence). The V and J ends lost 5 bases and 6 bases respectively, with 17 bases between them. The DNA of the CDR3 is TGTGCCAGCAGTGCTCGACAGGGAGGCTCCGAGCAGTACTTC. Translation: CASSARQGGSEQYF.

Of note for this clonotype: This may arise from a read error, as a much more abundant clone is one base away. The rearrangement uses TRBV7-3 and TRBJ1-1, with a weak D call TRBD1 (5 bases). Deletions cut 5 bases from V and 6 bases from J, with 10 bases between. Germline lookup yields CDR1 SGHTA and CDR2 FQGTGA. This CDR3 is 12 amino acids long. The CDR3 spells CASSTTGSEAFF. CDR3 nucleotides: TGTGCCAGCAGCACAACAGGCTCTGAAGCTTTCTTT.

This clonotype was seen many times. The CDR3 sequence is CASSLARFGNTGELFF. CDR3 nucleotide sequence: TGTGCCAGCAGCTTAGCGAGATTTGGGAACACCGGGGAGCTGTTTTTT. The chain is built from TRBV7-2 and TRBJ2-2; D is unclear. The CDR3 totals 16 residues. The germline V gene encodes CDR1 SGHTA and CDR2 FQGNSA. V lost 0 bases, J lost 1 base, and 9 bases lay in between.

This clonotype occurred a few times. A much larger clonotype is one base distant, so this may be a read error. This chain connects TRBV12-3 or TRBV12-4 to TRBJ1-1; D is possibly TRBD1 (5 bases). This CDR3 is built from 14 residues. With 7 bases removed from V and 6 bases from J, the gap between germline ends came to 18 bases. This chain's CDR3 is CASTFGAGSAEAFF. DNA of the CDR3: TGTGCCAGCACTTTTGGGGCAGGATCAGCTGAAGCTTTCTTT.

CDR3 region: CASSWPTGNYGYTF. CDR3 coding DNA: TGTGCCAGTAGTTGGCCGACAGGGAACTATGGCTACACCTTC. The genes are TRBV19 and TRBJ1-2; TRBD1 agrees at 7 bases. The ends lost 5 bases at V and 2 bases at J; junction bases unmatched: 5. The CDR3 extends over 14 amino acids. Germline V lookup: CDR1 LNHDA, CDR2 SQIVND (reference sequence). Filled out from reference TRBV19 and TRBJ1-2, the complete variable domain reads DGGITQSPKYLFRKEGQNVTLSCEQNLNHDAMYWYRQDPGQGLRLIYYSQIVNDFQKGDIAEGYSVSREKKESFPLTVTSAQKNPTAFYLCASSWPTGNYGYTFGSGTRLTVV.

The gene calls are TRBV4-2 and TRBJ1-4; TRBD1 matches at 7 bases. In germline, CDR1 is LGHNA, CDR2 YNFKEQ. V shed 0 bases, J shed 4 bases, and the junction held 5 bases outside the gene matches. This CDR3 comprises 16 residues. DNA for the CDR3: TGTGCCAGCAGCCAAGATCGGGACAGTCTTAATGAAAAACTGTTTTTT. This translates into CASSQDRDSLNEKLFF.

This clonotype showed up many times. The chain carries TRBV28 and TRBJ1-5; the D gene is possibly TRBD1 (6 bases). The CDR3 consists of 19 residues. V lost 2 bases, J lost 0 bases, and 20 bases lay in between. CDR1 is MDHEN and CDR2 is SYDVKM in the germline V gene. The CDR3, as DNA: TGTGCCAGCAGTTTAAGGGGGGCCTTCATTCTTTATAGCAATCAGCCCCAGCATTTT. Its translation: CASSLRGAFILYSNQPQHF. Complete variable domain (other parts from reference TRBV28 and TRBJ1-5): DVKVTQSSRYLVKRTGEKVFLECVQDMDHENMFWYRQDPGLGLRLIYFSYDVKMKEKGDIPEGYSVSREKKERFSLILESASTNQTSMYLCASSLRGAFILYSNQPQHFGDGTRLSIL.

This clonotype was counted many times. CDR3 in amino acids: CAGNLSPGANVLTF. The CDR3 nucleotides read TGTGCCGGGAACCTATCGCCCGGGGCCAACGTCCTGACTTTC. The rearrangement uses TRBV2 and TRBJ2-6; D unclear. The length of the CDR3 is 14 residues. Per the germline V gene, CDR1 is SNHLY and CDR2 is FYNNEI. Trimming left V 11 bases short and J 4 bases short, with 15 bases between.

This clonotype was seen only a few times. With a far larger clone one base away, a read error is the likely cause. DNA for the CDR3: TGTGCCAGCAGCTTATCGAGCACTGAAGCTTTCTTT. Residues: CASSLSSTEAFF. The chain is built from TRBV7-9 and TRBJ1-1; D unresolved. Trimming removed 2 bases from V and 4 bases from J, with 5 bases in between. The V gene's germline CDR1 is SEHNR and CDR2 FQNEAQ (reference sequence). This CDR3 contains 12 residues.

This clonotype was picked up many times. This chain connects TRBV28 to TRBJ1-4; no firm D call. V was trimmed by 2 bases and J by 5 bases, leaving 12 bases between them. The CDR3 spans 15 residues. Germline CDR1 MDHEN, CDR2 SYDVKM. CDR3 sequence reads: CASSLPQMRNEKLFF. CDR3 DNA sequence: TGTGCCAGCAGTTTACCCCAAATGAGGAATGAAAAACTGTTTTTT. The full variable domain, with the rest looked up from reference TRBV28 and TRBJ1-4, is DVKVTQSSRYLVKRTGEKVFLECVQDMDHENMFWYRQDPGLGLRLIYFSYDVKMKEKGDIPEGYSVSREKKERFSLILESASTNQTSMYLCASSLPQMRNEKLFFGSGTQLSVL.

The chain is built from TRBV6-1 and TRBJ1-2; TRBD1 might be the D (6 bases). Trimming removed 7 bases from V and 7 bases from J, with 10 bases in between. The CDR3 contains 11 residues. Germline V lookup: CDR1 MNHNS, CDR2 SASEGT. CDR3 loop: CASNRGLGYTF. The CDR3 DNA reads as TGTGCCAGCAATCGGGGGCTTGGCTACACCTTC.

This chain links TRBV5-1 with TRBJ1-5, with a weak D call TRBD1 (5 bases). V lost 4 bases to trimming and J lost 4 bases, with 9 bases between them. The CDR3 is made up of 13 amino acids. The germline CDR1 and CDR2 sequences are SGHRS and YFSETQ. CDR3 sequence: CASSERQNQPQHF. CDR3 nucleotides: TGCGCCAGCAGCGAGAGACAGAATCAGCCCCAGCATTTT.

This clonotype was seen ten or more times. This chain uses TRBV7-2 with TRBJ2-2; possible D gene TRBD2, 5 bases. Per the germline V gene, CDR1 is SGHTA and CDR2 is FQGNSA. The CDR3 totals 15 residues. V lost 1 base and J lost 3, with 9 bases in between. CDR3 region: CASSLVRGDTGELFF. The CDR3 DNA is TGTGCCAGCAGCTTAGTCCGGGGTGACACCGGGGAGCTGTTTTTT.

The V call is TRBV11-3, the J call TRBJ2-5, with 8 positions matching TRBD2. Germline V CDR1 and CDR2: SGHNT, YENEEA. The CDR3 covers 11 residues. The junction had 6 bases not matched to a gene; V was cut back by 7 bases and J by 11 bases. CDR3 residues: CASTQAGEQYF. CDR3 sequence (DNA): TGTGCCAGCACCCAAGCGGGAGAGCAGTACTTC.

This clonotype was detected once. The V call is TRBV12-5, the J call TRBJ1-5, with 9 bases lining up with TRBD1. This CDR3 has 20 amino acids. V shed 1 base and J 0 bases; nucleotides not matched to a gene: 13. Germline V lookup: CDR1 LGHNT, CDR2 FRNRAP. The DNA for the CDR3 is TGTGCTAGTGGTTTGGCTAGGACAGGGGAGGGTTCGTTTAGCAATCAGCCCCAGCATTTT. Residues: CASGLARTGEGSFSNQPQHF.

The rearrangement links TRBV25-1 to TRBJ2-7; tentative D call: TRBD1 (6 bases). V was clipped by 3 bases and J by 2 bases, with 14 bases between them. The germline V gene encodes CDR1 MGHDK and CDR2 SYGVNS. This CDR3 has 15 residues. CDR3 sequence: CASSDHGRDTYEQYF. The CDR3 DNA reads as TGTGCCAGCAGTGATCACGGCCGGGACACCTACGAGCAGTACTTC.

V gene TRBV19 combines with J gene TRBJ2-7; 8 bases are shared with TRBD1. The CDR3 runs to 13 residues. Germline CDR1 is LNHDA and CDR2 is SQIVND (reference sequence). V was pared by 5 bases and J by 5 bases, with 5 bases of the junction left unmatched. CDR3 coding DNA: TGTGCCAGTAGTCCGCTGGACAGGGACGAGCAGTACTTC. This translates into CASSPLDRDEQYF.

This clonotype was counted a few times. The chain links TRBV7-9 to TRBJ2-4; TRBD1 might be the D (5 bases). With 5 bases removed from V and 0 bases from J, the gap between germline ends came to 11 bases. The CDR3 length is 15 residues. The germline V gene encodes CDR1 SEHNR and CDR2 FQNEAQ (reference sequence). CDR3 sequence reads: CASSLDRLAKNIQYF. CDR3 bases: TGTGCCAGCAGCCTTGACAGACTAGCCAAAAACATTCAGTACTTC.

The J gene is TRBJ2-1, the V gene TRBV5-1; D might be TRBD2 (5 bases). This CDR3 comprises 14 residues. The germline gives CDR1 SGHRS, CDR2 YFSETQ. The V end lost 1 base, the J end lost 10 bases, and 15 bases lay between the germline ends. This CDR3 reads CASSLIADSYEQFF. In nucleotides, the CDR3 is TGCGCCAGCAGCTTGATCGCGGACTCCTACGAGCAGTTCTTC.